This TCR beta chain was recovered during a study of shared clonotypes between healthy human individuals. The CDR3 runs 14 residues. V lost 3 bases and J 1 base, leaving 9 bases between the germline ends. Germline V gene lookup returns CDR1 MNHEY and CDR2 SMNVEV (reference sequence). Some clones are missing from TCRdb's copy, which holds only in-frame ones; the method was immunoSEQ multiplex PCR. Here the sample spans more than 2,000,000 clones, just over 90% being singletons. The V gene is TRBV27, the J gene TRBJ1-1; the D is unclear. The sequence was collected from a young man in good health. Material for sequencing was naive CD4+ T cells sorted from blood. Subset noted: CD45RA+ positively selected. CDR3 protein: CASSLGFRNTEAFF. The CDR3 nucleotides are TGTGCCAGCAGTTTGGGGTTCCGGAACACTGAAGCTTTCTTT.